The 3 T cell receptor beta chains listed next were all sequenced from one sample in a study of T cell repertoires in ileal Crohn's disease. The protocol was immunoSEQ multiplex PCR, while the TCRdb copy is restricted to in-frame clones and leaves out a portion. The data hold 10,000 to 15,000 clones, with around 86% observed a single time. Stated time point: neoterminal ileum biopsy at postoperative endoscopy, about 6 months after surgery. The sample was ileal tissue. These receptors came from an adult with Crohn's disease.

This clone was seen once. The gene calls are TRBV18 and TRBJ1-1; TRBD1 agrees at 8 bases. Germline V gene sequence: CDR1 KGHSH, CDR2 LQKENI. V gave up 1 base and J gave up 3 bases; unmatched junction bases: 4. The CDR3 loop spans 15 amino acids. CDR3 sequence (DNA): TGTGCCAGCTCACCACGGCCAGGGGGCGACACTGAAGCTTTCTTT. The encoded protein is CASSPRPGGDTEAFF. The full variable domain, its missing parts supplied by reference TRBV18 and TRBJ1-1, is NAGVMQNPRHLVRRRGQEARLRCSPMKGHSHVYWYRQLPEEGLKFMVYLQKENIIDESGMPKERFSAEFPKEGPSILRIQQVVRGDSAAYFCASSPRPGGDTEAFFGQGTRLTVV.

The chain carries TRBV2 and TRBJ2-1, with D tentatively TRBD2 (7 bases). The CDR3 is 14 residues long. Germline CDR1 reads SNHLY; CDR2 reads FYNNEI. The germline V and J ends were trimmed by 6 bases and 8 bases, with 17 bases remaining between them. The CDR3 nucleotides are TGTGCCAGCAGGAGGGGGGGAGACCCCCATGAGCAGTTCTTC. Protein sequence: CASRRGGDPHEQFF.

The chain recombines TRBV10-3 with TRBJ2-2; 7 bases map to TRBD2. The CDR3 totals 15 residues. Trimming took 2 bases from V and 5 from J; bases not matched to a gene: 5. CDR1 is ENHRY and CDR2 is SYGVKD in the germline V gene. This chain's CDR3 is CAISEKGRVTGELFF. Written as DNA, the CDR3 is TGTGCCATCAGTGAGAAGGGGAGGGTGACCGGGGAGCTGTTTTTT.